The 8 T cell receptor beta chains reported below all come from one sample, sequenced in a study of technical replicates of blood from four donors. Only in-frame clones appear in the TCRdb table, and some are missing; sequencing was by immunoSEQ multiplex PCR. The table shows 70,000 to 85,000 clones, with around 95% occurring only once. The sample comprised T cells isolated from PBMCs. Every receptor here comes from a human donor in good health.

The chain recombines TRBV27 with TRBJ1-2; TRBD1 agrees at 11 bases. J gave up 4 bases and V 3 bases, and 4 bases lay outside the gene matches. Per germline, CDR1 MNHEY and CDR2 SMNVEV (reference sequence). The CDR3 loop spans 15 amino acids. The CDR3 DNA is TGTGCCAGCAGTTTGGGACAGGGGGGCGGCTATGGCTACACCTTC. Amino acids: CASSLGQGGGYGYTF.

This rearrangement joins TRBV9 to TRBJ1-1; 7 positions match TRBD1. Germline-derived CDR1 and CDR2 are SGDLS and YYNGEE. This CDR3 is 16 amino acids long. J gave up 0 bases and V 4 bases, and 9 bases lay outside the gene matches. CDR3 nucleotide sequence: TGTGCCAGCAGCCCTCAGACAGGGCATATGAACACTGAAGCTTTCTTT. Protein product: CASSPQTGHMNTEAFF.

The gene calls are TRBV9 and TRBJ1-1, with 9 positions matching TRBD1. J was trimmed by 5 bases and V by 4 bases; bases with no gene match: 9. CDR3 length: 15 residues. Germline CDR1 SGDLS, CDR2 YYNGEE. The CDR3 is CASSSHRGLGTEAFF. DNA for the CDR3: TGTGCCAGCAGCAGTCACAGGGGGCTAGGGACTGAAGCTTTCTTT.

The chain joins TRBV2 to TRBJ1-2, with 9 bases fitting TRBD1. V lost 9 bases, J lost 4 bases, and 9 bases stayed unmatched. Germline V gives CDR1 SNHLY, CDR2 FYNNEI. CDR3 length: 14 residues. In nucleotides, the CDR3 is TGTGCCAGTTACCTGGGACAGGGCGTCTATGGCTACACCTTC. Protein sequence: CASYLGQGVYGYTF.

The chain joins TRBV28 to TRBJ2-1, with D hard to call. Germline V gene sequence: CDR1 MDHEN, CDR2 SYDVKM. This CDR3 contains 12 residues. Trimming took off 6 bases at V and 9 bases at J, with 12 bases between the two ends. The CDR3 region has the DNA TGTGCCAGCAGCCTAGTTGTGGGTGAGCAGTTCTTC. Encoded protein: CASSLVVGEQFF.

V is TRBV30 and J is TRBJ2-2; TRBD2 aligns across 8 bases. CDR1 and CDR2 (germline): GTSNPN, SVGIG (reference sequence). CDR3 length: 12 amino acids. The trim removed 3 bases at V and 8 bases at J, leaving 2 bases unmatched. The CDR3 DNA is TGTGCCTGGAGAACTAGCGGTGGGGAGCTGTTTTTT. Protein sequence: CAWRTSGGELFF.

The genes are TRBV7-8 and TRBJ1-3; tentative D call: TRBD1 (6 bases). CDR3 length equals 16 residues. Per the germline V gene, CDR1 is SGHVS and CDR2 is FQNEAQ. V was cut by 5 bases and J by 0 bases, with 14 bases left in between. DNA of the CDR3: TGTGCCAGCAGCGAAAACAGGGCACCCTCTGGAAACACCATATATTTT. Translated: CASSENRAPSGNTIYF. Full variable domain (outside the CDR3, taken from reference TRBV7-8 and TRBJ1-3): GAGVSQSPRYKVAKRGQDVALRCDPISGHVSLFWYQQALGQGPEFLTYFQNEAQLDKSGLPSDRFFAERPEGSVSTLKIQRTQQEDSAVYLCASSENRAPSGNTIYFGEGSWLTVV.

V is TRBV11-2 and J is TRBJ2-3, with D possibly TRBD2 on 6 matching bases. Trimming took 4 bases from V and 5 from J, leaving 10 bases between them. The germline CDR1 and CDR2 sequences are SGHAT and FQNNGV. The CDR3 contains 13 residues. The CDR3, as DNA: TGTGCCAGCAGCTACGGGACTGAAGATACGCAGTATTTT. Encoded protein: CASSYGTEDTQYF.